This T cell receptor (beta chain) is from a study of T cells in Graves' hyperthyroidism and ophthalmopathy. There are a few counts of this clonotype. The investigators amplified TCR beta CDR3 regions from RNA transcripts. First-round RT-PCR with HTBI primers amplified the TCR CDR3 region. MiXCR, applied by TCRdb to the multiplex PCR reads, yields one record per CDR3 protein. The data show about 200,000 distinct CDR3 sequences, roughly 17% seen once. Extraction of PBMCs used around 9.6 ml of fresh peripheral blood. The CDR3 has 12 amino acids. Germline assignment: CDR1 SGDLS and CDR2 YYNGEE. Trimming shortened V by 4 bases and J by 0 bases, and 3 bases separated the two germline ends.

V and J are TRBV9 and TRBJ2-3; D is ambiguous. The sequenced sample was blood. This receptor was identified in a woman in her fifties or sixties with Graves' hyperthyroidism. CDR3 nucleotides: TGTGCCAGCAGCAAAAGCACAGATACGCAGTATTTT. This gives the protein CASSKSTDTQYF.